This T cell receptor (beta chain) was captured in a study of cytomegalovirus exposure and HLA in healthy donors. The PCR ran on 60 Vbeta and 13 Jbeta primers. Produced via immunoSEQ multiplex PCR; TCRdb's table is partial and in-frame only. This sample yields 150,000 to 200,000 clones, of which 75% to 90% are seen a single time; 2.6% belongs to the top ten. V dropped 4 bases and J dropped 8 bases, with 14 bases sitting between them. The CDR3 consists of 13 residues. Germline assignment: CDR1 SNHLY and CDR2 FYNNEI. This clonotype was obtained from a woman aged 50 to 60 in good health and CMV-seropositive. Sequencing was carried out using PBMCs. The rearrangement links TRBV2 to TRBJ1-2; D perhaps matches TRBD1 (6 bases). CDR3 nucleotide sequence: TGTGCCAGCAGTGCCCGACAGGTCAGGGGCTACACCTTC. It translates to CASSARQVRGYTF.